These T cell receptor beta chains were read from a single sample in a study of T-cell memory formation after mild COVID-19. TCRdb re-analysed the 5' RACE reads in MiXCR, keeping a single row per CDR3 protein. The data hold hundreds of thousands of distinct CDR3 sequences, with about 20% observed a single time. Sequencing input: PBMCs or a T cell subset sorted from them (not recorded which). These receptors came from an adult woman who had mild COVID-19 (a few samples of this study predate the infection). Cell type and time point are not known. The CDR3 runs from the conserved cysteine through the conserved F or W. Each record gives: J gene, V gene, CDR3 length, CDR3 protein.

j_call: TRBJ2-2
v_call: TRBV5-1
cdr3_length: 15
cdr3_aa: CASSPRAENTGELFF

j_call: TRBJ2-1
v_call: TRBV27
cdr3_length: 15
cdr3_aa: CASSFTSGIYNEQFF

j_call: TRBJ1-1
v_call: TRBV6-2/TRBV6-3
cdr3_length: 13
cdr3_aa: CASSYEGNTEAFF

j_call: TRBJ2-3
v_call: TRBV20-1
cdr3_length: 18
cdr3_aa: CSARDPGLAGGFTDTQYF

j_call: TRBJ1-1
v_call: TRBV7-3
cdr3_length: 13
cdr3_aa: CASSYGQGGEAFF

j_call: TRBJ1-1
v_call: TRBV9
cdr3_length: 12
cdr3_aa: CASNPGTGEAFF

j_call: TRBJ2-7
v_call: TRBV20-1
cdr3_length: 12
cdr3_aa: CRVSGGNYEQYF

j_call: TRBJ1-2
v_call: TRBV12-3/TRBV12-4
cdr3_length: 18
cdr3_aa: CASSLAGGQGALGYGYTF

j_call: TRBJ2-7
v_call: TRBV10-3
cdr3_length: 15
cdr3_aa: CAIRDLAGVRDEQYF

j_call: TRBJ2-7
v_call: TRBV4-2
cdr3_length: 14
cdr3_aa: CASSLFQGKYEQYF

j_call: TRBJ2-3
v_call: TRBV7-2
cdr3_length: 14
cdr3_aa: CASSLDATTDTQYF

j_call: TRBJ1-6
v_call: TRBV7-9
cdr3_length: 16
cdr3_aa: CASSLAPADHNSPLHF

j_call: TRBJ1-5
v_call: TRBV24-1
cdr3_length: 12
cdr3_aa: CATSVGNQPQHF

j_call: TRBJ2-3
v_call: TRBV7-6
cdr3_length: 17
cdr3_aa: CATAGTSGRARRDTQYF

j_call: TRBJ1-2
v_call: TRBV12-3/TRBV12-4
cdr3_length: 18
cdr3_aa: CASSLRGFEVVENYGYTF

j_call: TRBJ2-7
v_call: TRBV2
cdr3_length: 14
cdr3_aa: CASNEGTASYEQYF

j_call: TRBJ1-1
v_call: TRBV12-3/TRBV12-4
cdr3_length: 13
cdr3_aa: CASSTLLATEAFF

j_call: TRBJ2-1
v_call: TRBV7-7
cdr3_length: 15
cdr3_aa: CASSLGGGDHGEQFF

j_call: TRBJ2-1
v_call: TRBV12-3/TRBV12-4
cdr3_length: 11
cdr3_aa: CAVQEYNEQFF

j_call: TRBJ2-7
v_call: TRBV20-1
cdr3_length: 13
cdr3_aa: CSADRGGSYEQYF

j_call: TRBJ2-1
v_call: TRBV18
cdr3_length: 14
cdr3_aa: CASSPGLSNNEQFF

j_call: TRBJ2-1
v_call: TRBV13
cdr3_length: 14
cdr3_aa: CASTTVASYNEQFF

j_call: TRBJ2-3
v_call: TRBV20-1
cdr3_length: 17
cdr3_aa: CSASNRASGESTDTQYF

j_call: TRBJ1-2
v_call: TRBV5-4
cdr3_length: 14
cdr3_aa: CASSSSQGNYGYTF